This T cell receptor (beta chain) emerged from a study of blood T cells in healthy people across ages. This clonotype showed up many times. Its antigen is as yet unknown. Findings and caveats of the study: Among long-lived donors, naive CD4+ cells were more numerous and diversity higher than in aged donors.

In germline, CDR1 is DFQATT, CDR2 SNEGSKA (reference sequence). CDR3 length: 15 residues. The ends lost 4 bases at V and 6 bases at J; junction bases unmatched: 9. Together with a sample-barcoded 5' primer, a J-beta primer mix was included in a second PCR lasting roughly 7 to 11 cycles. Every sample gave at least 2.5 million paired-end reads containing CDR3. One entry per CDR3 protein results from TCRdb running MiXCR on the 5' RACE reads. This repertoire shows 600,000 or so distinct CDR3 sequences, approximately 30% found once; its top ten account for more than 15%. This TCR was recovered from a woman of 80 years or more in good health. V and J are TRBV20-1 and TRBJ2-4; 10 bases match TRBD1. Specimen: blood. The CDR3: CSATPGQGLRNIQYF. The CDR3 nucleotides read TGCAGTGCTACGCCGGGACAGGGGTTAAGAAACATTCAGTACTTC.